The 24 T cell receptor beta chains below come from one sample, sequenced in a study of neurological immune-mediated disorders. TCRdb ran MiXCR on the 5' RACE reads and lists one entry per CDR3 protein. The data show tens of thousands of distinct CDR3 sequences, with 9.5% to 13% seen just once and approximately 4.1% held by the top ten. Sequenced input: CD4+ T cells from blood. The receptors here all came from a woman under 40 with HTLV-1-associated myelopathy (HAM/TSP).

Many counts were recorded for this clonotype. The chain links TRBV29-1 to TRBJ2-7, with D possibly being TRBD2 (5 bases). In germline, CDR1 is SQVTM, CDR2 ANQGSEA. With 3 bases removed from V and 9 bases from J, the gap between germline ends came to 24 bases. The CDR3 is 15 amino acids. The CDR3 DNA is TGCAGCGTTGATTCCGGCTTGCCTGGAGGTAATGGGCAGTACTTC. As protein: CSVDSGLPGGNGQYF.

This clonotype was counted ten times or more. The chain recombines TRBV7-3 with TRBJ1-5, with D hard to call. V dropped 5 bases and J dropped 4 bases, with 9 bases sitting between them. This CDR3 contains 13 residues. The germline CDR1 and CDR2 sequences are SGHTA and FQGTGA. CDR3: CASSPGKNQPQHF. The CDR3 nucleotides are TGTGCCAGCAGCCCCGGGAAAAATCAGCCCCAGCATTTT. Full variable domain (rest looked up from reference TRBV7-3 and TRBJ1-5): GAGVSQTPSNKVTEKGKYVELRCDPISGHTALYWYRQSLGQGPEFLIYFQGTGAADDSGLPNDRFFAVRPEGSVSTLKIQRTERGDSAVYLCASSPGKNQPQHFGDGTRLSIL.

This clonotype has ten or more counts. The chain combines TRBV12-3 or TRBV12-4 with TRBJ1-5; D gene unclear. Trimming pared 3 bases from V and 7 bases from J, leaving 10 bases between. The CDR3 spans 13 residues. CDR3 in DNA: TGTGCCAGCAGTTTGCTTGGGAACCAGCCCCAGCATTTT. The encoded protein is CASSLLGNQPQHF.

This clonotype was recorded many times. The CDR3 DNA reads TGCGCCAGCAGCGGCCCCGGGACAGATAATGAAAAACTGTTTTTT. Amino acid sequence: CASSGPGTDNEKLFF. This sequence joins TRBV5-1 and TRBJ1-4; 7 nucleotides agree with TRBD1. The CDR3 is 15 residues long. After removal of 4 bases from V and 4 bases from J, the junction contained 7 bases not matched to a gene. From germline, CDR1 is SGHRS and CDR2 YFSETQ.

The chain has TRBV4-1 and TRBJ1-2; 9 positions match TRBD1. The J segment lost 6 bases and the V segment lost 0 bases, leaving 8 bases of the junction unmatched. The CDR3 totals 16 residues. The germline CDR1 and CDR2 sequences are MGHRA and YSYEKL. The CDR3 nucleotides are TGCGCCAGCAGCCAAGATCAAGGACAGGGGCGGAATGGCTACACCTTC. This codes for CASSQDQGQGRNGYTF.

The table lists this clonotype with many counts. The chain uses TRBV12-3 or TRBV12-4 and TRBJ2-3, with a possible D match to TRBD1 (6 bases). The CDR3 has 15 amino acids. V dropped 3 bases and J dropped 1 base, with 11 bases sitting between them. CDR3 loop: CASSFARGGTDTQYF. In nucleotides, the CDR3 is TGTGCCAGCAGTTTTGCCAGGGGAGGCACAGATACGCAGTATTTT.

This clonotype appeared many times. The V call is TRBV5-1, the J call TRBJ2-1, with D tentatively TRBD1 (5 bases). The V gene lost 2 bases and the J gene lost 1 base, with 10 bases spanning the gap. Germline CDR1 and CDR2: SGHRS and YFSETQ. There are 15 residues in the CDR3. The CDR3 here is CASSFGQGSYNEQFF. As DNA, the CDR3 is TGCGCCAGCAGCTTCGGGCAGGGATCCTACAATGAGCAGTTCTTC.

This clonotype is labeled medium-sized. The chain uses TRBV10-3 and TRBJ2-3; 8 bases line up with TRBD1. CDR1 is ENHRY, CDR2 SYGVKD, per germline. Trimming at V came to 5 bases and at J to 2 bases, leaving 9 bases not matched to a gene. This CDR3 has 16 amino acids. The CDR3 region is CAISRPGGNPTDTQYF. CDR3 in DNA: TGTGCCATCAGTCGTCCAGGGGGCAACCCCACAGATACGCAGTATTTT.

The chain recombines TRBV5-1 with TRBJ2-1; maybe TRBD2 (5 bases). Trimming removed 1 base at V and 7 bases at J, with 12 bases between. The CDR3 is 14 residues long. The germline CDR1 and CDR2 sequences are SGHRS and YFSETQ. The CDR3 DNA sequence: TGCGCCAGCAGCTTGCTCGCGGGTCCTAATGAGCAGTTCTTC. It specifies CASSLLAGPNEQFF. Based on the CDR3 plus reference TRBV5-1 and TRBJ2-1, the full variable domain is KAGVTQTPRYLIKTRGQQVTLSCSPISGHRSVSWYQQTPGQGLQFLFEYFSETQRNKGNFPGRFSGRQFSNSRSEMNVSTLELGDSALYLCASSLLAGPNEQFFGPGTRLTVL.

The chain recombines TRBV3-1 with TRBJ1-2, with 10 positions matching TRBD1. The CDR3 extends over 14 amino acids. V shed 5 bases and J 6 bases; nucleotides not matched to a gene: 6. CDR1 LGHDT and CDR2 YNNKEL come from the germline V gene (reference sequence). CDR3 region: CASSSGQGIDGYTF. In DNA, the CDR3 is TGTGCCAGCAGCTCGGGACAGGGGATCGATGGCTACACCTTC.

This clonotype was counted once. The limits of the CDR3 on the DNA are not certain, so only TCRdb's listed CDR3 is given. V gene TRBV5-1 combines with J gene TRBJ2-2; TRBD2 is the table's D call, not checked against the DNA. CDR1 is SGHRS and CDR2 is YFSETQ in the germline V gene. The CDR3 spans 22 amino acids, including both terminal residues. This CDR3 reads CASSFYICSARPGLLNTGELFF.

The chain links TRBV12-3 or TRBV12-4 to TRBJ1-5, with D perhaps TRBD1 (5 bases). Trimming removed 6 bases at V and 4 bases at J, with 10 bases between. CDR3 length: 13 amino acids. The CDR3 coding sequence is TGTGCCAGCAGAGCGACAGTAAATCAGCCCCAGCATTTT. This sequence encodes CASRATVNQPQHF.

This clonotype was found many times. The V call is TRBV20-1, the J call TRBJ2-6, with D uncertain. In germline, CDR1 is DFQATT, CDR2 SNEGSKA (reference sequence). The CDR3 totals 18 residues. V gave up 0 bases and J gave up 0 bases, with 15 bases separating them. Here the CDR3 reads CSARERLKANSGANVLTF. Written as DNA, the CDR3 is TGCAGTGCTAGAGAACGTCTTAAGGCGAACTCTGGGGCCAACGTCCTGACTTTC.

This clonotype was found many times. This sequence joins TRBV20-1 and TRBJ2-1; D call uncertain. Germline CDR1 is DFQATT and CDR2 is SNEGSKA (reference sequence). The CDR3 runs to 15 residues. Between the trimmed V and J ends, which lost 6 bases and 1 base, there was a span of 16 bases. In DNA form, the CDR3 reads TGCAGTGCAGAAACTCCCGAACGATCCTACAATGAGCAGTTCTTC. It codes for CSAETPERSYNEQFF.

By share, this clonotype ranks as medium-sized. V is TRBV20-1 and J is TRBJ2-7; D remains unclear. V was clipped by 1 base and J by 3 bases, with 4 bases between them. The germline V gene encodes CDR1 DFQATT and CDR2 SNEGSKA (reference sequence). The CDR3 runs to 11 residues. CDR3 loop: CSARVGYEQYF. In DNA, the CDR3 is TGCAGTGCTAGAGTGGGCTACGAGCAGTACTTC.

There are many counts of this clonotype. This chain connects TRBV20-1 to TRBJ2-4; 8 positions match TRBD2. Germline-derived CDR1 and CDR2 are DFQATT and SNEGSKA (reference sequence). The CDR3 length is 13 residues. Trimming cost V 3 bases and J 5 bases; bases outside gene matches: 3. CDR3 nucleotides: TGCAGTGCTAGCCCCGGGGGGGAAAACATTCAGTACTTC. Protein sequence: CSASPGGENIQYF.

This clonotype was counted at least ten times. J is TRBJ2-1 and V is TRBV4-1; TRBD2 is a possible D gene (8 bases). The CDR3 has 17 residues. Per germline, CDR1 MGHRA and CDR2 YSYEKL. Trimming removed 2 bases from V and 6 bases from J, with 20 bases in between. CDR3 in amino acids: CASSQPGQRGPGNEQFF. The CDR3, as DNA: TGCGCCAGCAGCCAACCGGGACAGCGGGGGCCAGGCAATGAGCAGTTCTTC.

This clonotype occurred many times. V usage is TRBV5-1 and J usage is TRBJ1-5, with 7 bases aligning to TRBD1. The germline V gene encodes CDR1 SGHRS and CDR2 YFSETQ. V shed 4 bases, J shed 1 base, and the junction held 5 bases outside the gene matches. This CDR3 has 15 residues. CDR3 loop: CASSEGQPSNQPQHF. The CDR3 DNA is TGCGCCAGCAGCGAGGGACAGCCAAGCAATCAGCCCCAGCATTTT.

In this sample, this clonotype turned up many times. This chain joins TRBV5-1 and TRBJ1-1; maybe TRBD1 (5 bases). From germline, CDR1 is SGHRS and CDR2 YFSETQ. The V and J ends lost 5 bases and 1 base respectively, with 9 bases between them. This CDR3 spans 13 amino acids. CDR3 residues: CASRAGRNTEAFF. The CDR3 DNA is TGCGCCAGCAGGGCAGGGAGGAACACTGAAGCTTTCTTT.

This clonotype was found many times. The CDR3 DNA follows: TGTGCCAGCAGTAGCGGGGATTCCCACTATGGCTACACCTTC. Residues: CASSSGDSHYGYTF. The J gene is TRBJ1-2, the V gene TRBV6-1; the D is unclear. Trimming cost V 5 bases and J 3 bases, with 13 bases left between them. The CDR3 consists of 14 residues. The V gene's germline CDR1 is MNHNS and CDR2 SASEGT.

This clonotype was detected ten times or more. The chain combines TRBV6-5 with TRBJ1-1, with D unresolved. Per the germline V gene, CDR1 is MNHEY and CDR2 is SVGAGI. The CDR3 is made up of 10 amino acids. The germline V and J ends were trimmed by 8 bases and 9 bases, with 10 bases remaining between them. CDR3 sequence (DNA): TGTGCCAGCTGGGCCCGTAAAGCTTTCTTT. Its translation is CASWARKAFF.

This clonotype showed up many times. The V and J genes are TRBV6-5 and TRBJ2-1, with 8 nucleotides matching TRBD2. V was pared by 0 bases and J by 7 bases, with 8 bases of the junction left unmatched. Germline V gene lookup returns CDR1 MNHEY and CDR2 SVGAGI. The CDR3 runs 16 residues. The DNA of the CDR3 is TGTGCCAGCAGTTACTCTTCGGGGGGGGGCCAAAATGAGCAGTTCTTC. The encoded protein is CASSYSSGGGQNEQFF.

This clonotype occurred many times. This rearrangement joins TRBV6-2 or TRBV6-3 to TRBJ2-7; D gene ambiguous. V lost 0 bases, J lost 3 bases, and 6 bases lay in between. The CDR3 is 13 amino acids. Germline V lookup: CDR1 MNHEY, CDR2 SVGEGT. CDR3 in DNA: TGTGCCAGCAGTTACTCCCAAGACTACGAGCAGTACTTC. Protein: CASSYSQDYEQYF.

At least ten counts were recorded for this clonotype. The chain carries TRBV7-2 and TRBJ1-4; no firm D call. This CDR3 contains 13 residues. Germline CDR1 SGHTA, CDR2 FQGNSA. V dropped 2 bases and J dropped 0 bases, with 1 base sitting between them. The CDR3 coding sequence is TGTGCCAGCAGCTTATCAACTAATGAAAAACTGTTTTTT. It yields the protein CASSLSTNEKLFF.